A single sample gave rise to the 5 T cell receptor beta chains below, sequenced in a study of shared clonotypes between healthy human individuals. Data came from immunoSEQ multiplex PCR; TCRdb stores just in-frame clones and leaves some out. The repertoire holds approximately 2,000,000 clones, around 92% seen once, with 0.37% in the top ten. Specimen: naive CD4+ T cells from PBMCs. As for subset: CD45RA+ positively selected. The receptor set was obtained from a young man in good health. Some clones in this sample may be carry-over from other donors' samples.

The rearrangement links TRBV6-6 to TRBJ2-3; D remains ambiguous. There are 14 residues in the CDR3. Germline V gives CDR1 MNHNY, CDR2 SVGAGI (reference sequence). With 6 bases removed from V and 0 bases from J, the gap between germline ends came to 10 bases. Here the CDR3 reads CASRTPGSTDTQYF. The CDR3 DNA follows: TGTGCCAGCAGGACCCCCGGTAGCACAGATACGCAGTATTTT.

The rearrangement uses TRBV10-2 and TRBJ2-1; 11 nucleotides align to TRBD2. V was clipped by 3 bases and J by 9 bases; unmatched bases: 7. This CDR3 spans 15 amino acids. The germline V gene encodes CDR1 WSHSY and CDR2 SAAADI. As DNA, the CDR3 is TGCGCCAGCAGTGAAAGTAGCGGGGGGGAGGGTGAGCAGTTCTTC. Translating it yields CASSESSGGEGEQFF.

J is TRBJ2-3 and V is TRBV7-2; TRBD2 matches at 8 bases. The V segment lost 4 bases and the J segment 6 bases; nucleotides outside the gene matches: 9. CDR1 and CDR2 from the germline V gene are SGHTA and FQGNSA. The length of the CDR3 is 15 residues. CDR3 DNA: TGTGCCAGCAGCTCAGACGGGAGGGCCGGGGATACGCAGTATTTT. It is translated as CASSSDGRAGDTQYF.

This clone was observed once. The rearrangement uses TRBV9 and TRBJ2-7, with no clear D. This CDR3 contains 13 residues. Germline CDR1 SGDLS, CDR2 YYNGEE. Trimming stripped 0 bases from V and 1 base from J, with 5 bases between. CDR3 sequence (DNA): TGTGCCAGCAGCGTAGAGCCGTCCTACGAGCAGTACTTC. This codes for CASSVEPSYEQYF.

The DNA for the CDR3 is TGTGCCAGCTCACCACGCCGGGACAGGGGGTCGAACACTGAAGCTTTCTTT. It specifies CASSPRRDRGSNTEAFF. The chain employs TRBV18 and TRBJ1-1, with 11 bases fitting TRBD1. V lost 1 base and J lost 1; bases outside the gene matches: 5. The CDR3 is 17 residues long. Germline V gene lookup returns CDR1 KGHSH and CDR2 LQKENI.